The 10 T cell receptor beta chains reported below all come from one sample, sequenced in a study of blood T cell repertoires in COVID-19. Profiled with immunoSEQ multiplex PCR; TCRdb holds only in-frame clones, not every one. This sample has 250,000 or so clones, with approximately 83% found just once. Sequencing was carried out using PBMCs or T cells enriched from blood (not recorded which). These receptors all stem from a man aged 45-65 years who had recovered from COVID-19.

This clone turned up a few times. The CDR3, as DNA: TGTGCCAGCAGTGACCAGGAGGATCAGCCCCAGCATTTT. Its translation: CASSDQEDQPQHF. The chain links TRBV2 to TRBJ1-5; D is undetermined. CDR3 length equals 13 residues. Looked up from germline, CDR1 is SNHLY and CDR2 is FYNNEI. V dropped 3 bases and J dropped 5 bases, with 8 bases sitting between them. The full variable domain, rest sourced from reference TRBV2 and TRBJ1-5, is EPEVTQTPSHQVTQMGQEVILRCVPISNHLYFYWYRQILGQKVEFLVSFYNNEISEKSEIFDDQFSVERPDGSNFTLKIRSTKLEDSAMYFCASSDQEDQPQHFGDGTRLSIL.

The genes are TRBV5-1 and TRBJ2-1; D is unresolved. V lost 4 bases to trimming and J lost 5 bases, with 4 bases between them. The CDR3 has 11 amino acids. Germline CDR1 SGHRS, CDR2 YFSETQ. This CDR3 is CASSLDNEQFF. The CDR3 nucleotides are TGCGCCAGCAGCCTAGACAATGAGCAGTTCTTC.

This sequence joins TRBV24-1 and TRBJ1-5; 7 bases are shared with TRBD1. CDR1 and CDR2 (germline): KGHDR, SFDVKD. CDR3 length: 14 residues. The J segment lost 5 bases and the V segment lost 7 bases, leaving 7 bases of the junction unmatched. CDR3 DNA: TGTGCCACCAGACCCCGGGACAGAGATCAGCCCCAGCATTTT. It is translated as CATRPRDRDQPQHF.

This clone was seen a single time. This chain connects TRBV9 to TRBJ1-3; D gene uncertain. The V end was cut by 4 bases, the J end by 0 bases, with 11 bases between. CDR1 is SGDLS and CDR2 is YYNGEE in the germline V gene. CDR3 size: 15 residues. For the CDR3, the DNA is TGTGCCAGCAGCCTCCTTGGCAGCTCTGGAAACACCATATATTTT. Amino acids: CASSLLGSSGNTIYF. Combining the CDR3 with reference TRBV9 and TRBJ1-3 gives the whole variable domain DSGVTQTPKHLITATGQRVTLRCSPRSGDLSVYWYQQSLDQGLQFLIQYYNGEERAKGNILERFSAQQFPDLHSELNLSSLELGDSALYFCASSLLGSSGNTIYFGEGSWLTVV.

The chain uses TRBV7-2 and TRBJ1-5; 8 bases fit TRBD1. Looked up from germline, CDR1 is SGHTA and CDR2 is FQGNSA. The CDR3 has 15 amino acids. V trimming: 4 bases; J trimming: 1 base; junction bases outside the gene matches: 3. The CDR3 nucleotides are TGTGCCAGCAGCTGGGACAGGAGCAGCAATCAGCCCCAGCATTTT. Its protein product is CASSWDRSSNQPQHF.

This rearrangement joins TRBV19 to TRBJ2-1; weak D call: TRBD2 (5 bases). The CDR3 covers 15 residues. Looked up from germline, CDR1 is LNHDA and CDR2 is SQIVND (reference sequence). With 8 bases removed from V and 0 bases from J, the gap between germline ends came to 14 bases. The CDR3 sequence: CASHYGLASYNEQFF. The CDR3, as DNA: TGTGCCAGTCACTACGGGCTAGCCTCCTACAATGAGCAGTTCTTC.

The V call is TRBV5-1, the J call TRBJ1-5, with no clear D. The CDR3 sequence is 15 residues long. The germline V and J ends were trimmed by 0 bases and 6 bases, with 13 bases remaining between them. Germline loops: CDR1 SGHRS, CDR2 YFSETQ. The CDR3 spells CASSLAPGGGQPQHF. CDR3 DNA sequence: TGCGCCAGCAGCTTGGCCCCAGGCGGAGGTCAGCCCCAGCATTTT.

This chain uses TRBV7-9 with TRBJ1-2; D is perhaps TRBD1 (5 bases). Trimming pared 3 bases from V and 4 bases from J, leaving 12 bases between. This CDR3 contains 14 residues. Germline values: CDR1 SEHNR, CDR2 FQNEAQ (reference sequence). CDR3 sequence (DNA): TGTGCCAGCAGCTTGTCAGGGCGCGGCTATGGCTACACCTTC. It encodes CASSLSGRGYGYTF.

The V and J genes are TRBV18 and TRBJ2-1; TRBD2 might be the D (6 bases). Trimming shortened V by 2 bases and J by 9 bases, and 17 bases separated the two germline ends. The CDR3 spans 15 residues. Germline assignment: CDR1 KGHSH and CDR2 LQKENI. The CDR3 loop is CASSPKRDWAGEQFF. The CDR3 DNA follows: TGTGCCAGCTCACCAAAGAGGGACTGGGCTGGTGAGCAGTTCTTC.

This chain uses TRBV5-4 with TRBJ2-7; 8 positions match TRBD1. The CDR3 covers 16 residues. Trimming cost V 2 bases and J 7 bases; bases outside gene matches: 14. Germline CDR1 and CDR2: SGHNT and YYREEE (reference sequence). For the CDR3, the DNA is TGTGCCAGCAGCTTCGCTGACAGGGGTCCTGCGGTTGAGCAGTACTTC. Residues: CASSFADRGPAVEQYF.